This T cell receptor beta chain was observed in a study of cytomegalovirus exposure and HLA in healthy donors. CDR1 is LNHNV, CDR2 YYDKDF, per germline (reference sequence). The CDR3 is 14 amino acids. Between the trimmed V and J ends, which lost 0 bases and 1 base, there was a span of 6 bases. Study conclusions and caveats: The CMV antigen specificity of a few CMV-associated chains was confirmed through in vitro analysis. Rare TCR sequences dominated, though some public TCRs recurred in many donors.

The method was immunoSEQ multiplex PCR; TCRdb's version includes in-frame clones alone and lacks a portion of them. The table has hundreds of thousands of clones, roughly 84% seen once. With respect to this clone: Its target is not known.

The V and J genes are TRBV15 and TRBJ1-1; D is undetermined. The specimen sequenced was PBMCs. The TCR was taken from a woman between 18 and 30 years old in good health and CMV-seropositive. The CDR3 nucleotides are TGTGCCACCAGCAGAGATCTAGAGAACACTGAAGCTTTCTTT. It codes for CATSRDLENTEAFF.